These T cell receptor beta chains were read from a single sample in a study of T cells after yellow fever vaccination. TCRdb passed the 5' RACE reads through MiXCR, listing each CDR3 protein once. The data contain 320,000 or so distinct CDR3 sequences, around 8.1% of them singletons. The source was PBMCs, collected roughly seven weeks after the first yellow fever vaccination. The receptors stem from a man between 18 and 29 years old who received the YFV17D yellow fever vaccine. Each CDR3 is given with its conserved first and last residue. The D gene is left open where the match is weak. For some rows the clone size is stated as once, few or many, or as a class when expanded; others skip it.

V	J	size	D	DNA	CDR3
TRBV5-1	TRBJ2-3	few	-	TGCGCCAGCAGCTTAGCGCTACAGGCACCTCGGGGAGATACGCAGTATTTT	CASSLALQAPRGDTQYF
TRBV20-1	TRBJ2-1	-	TRBD2	TGCAGTGCTCCTCAGCTGTTGCGGGGGGGCCATGAGCAGTTCTTC	CSAPQLLRGGHEQFF
TRBV5-6	TRBJ1-6	-	-	TGTGCCAGCAGCTTGTTTTACAACGAGGCCCTCCACTTT	CASSLFYNEALHF
TRBV10-3	TRBJ2-2	many	TRBD1	TGTGCCATCAGTGAATCCTGGCAGGGGGCGTTAGGTGGGGAGCTGTTTTTT	CAISESWQGALGGELFF
TRBV14	TRBJ2-3	-	TRBD1	TGTGCCAGCAGCCCAGTGGACAGGTGGCGCACAGATACGCAGTATTTT	CASSPVDRWRTDTQYF
TRBV5-4	TRBJ2-2	many	TRBD2	TGTGCCAGCAGGTTGGGAGGGGCTGACACCGGGGAGCTGTTTTTT	CASRLGGADTGELFF
TRBV7-2	TRBJ2-2	-	-	TGTGCCAGCAGCTTAATGCGTCTAGAGAACACCGGGGAGCTGTTTTTT	CASSLMRLENTGELFF
TRBV5-1	TRBJ2-3	-	-	TGCGCCAGCAGCCCCCGTCACCCTAGCACAGATACGCAGTATTTT	CASSPRHPSTDTQYF
TRBV7-2	TRBJ2-1	few	-	TGTGCCAGCAGTTGGGGCCTCGGTAGAAGCAATGAGCAGTTCTTC	CASSWGLGRSNEQFF
TRBV7-9	TRBJ2-3	many	-	TGTGCCAGCAGCGTCCAGGGAGATACGCAGTATTTT	CASSVQGDTQYF
TRBV11-2	TRBJ2-1	few	TRBD1	TGTGCCAGCAGCTCACTACGACAGGGTAATGAGCAGTTCTTC	CASSSLRQGNEQFF
TRBV29-1	TRBJ2-7	-	-	TGCAGCGTTGAACTCAACTACGAGCAGTACTTC	CSVELNYEQYF
TRBV12-3/TRBV12-4	TRBJ1-1	many	-	TGTGCCAGCAGTTTAGGGGTCACTGAAGCTTTCTTT	CASSLGVTEAFF
TRBV28	TRBJ2-2	few	-	TGTGCCAGCAGTTCCCTAGCGACGGGTACCGTGACCGGGGAGCTGTTTTTT	CASSSLATGTVTGELFF
TRBV7-3	TRBJ2-3	many	-	TGTGCCAGCAGCCCCCACCCGGGACTGCAAGCAGATACGCAGTATTTT	CASSPHPGLQADTQYF
TRBV12-3/TRBV12-4	TRBJ2-7	-	TRBD2	TGTGCCAGCAGCCAAGGGGTGGGACTAGGGACATACGAGCAGTACTTC	CASSQGVGLGTYEQYF
TRBV29-1	TRBJ2-1	-	TRBD2	TGCAGCGTCCATTACGGCGGGGGGAATGAGCAGTTCTTC	CSVHYGGGNEQFF
TRBV7-9	TRBJ2-3	-	TRBD1	TGTGCCAGCAGAAGGGGGCAGAGCACAGATACGCAGTATTTT	CASRRGQSTDTQYF
TRBV7-9	TRBJ2-4	-	TRBD1	TGTGCCAGCAGCTTAGACTTCAGGGGGGCCAAAAACATTCAGTACTTC	CASSLDFRGAKNIQYF
TRBV19	TRBJ2-7	-	TRBD2	TGTGCCAGTAGTATTACTAGCGGGGAAACCTACGAGCAGTACTTC	CASSITSGETYEQYF
TRBV4-3	TRBJ2-3	-	TRBD2	TGCGCCAGCAGCCAAGTTGGGGGGGAGCCTAGCACAGATACGCAGTATTTT	CASSQVGGEPSTDTQYF
TRBV7-9	TRBJ2-1	few	TRBD2	TGTGCCAGCAGCCATAGGGGACTAGCGGGGATTGAGCAGTTCTTC	CASSHRGLAGIEQFF
TRBV27	TRBJ2-2	-	-	-	CASSFLAGDTGELFF
TRBV25-1	TRBJ2-1	-	-	TGTGCCAGCAGTGAAAACTTGTTCGATGAGCAGTTCTTC	CASSENLFDEQFF
TRBV7-9	TRBJ2-7	-	TRBD2	TGTGCCAGCAGCAAGGGAGGGCCCTACGAGCAGTACTTC	CASSKGGPYEQYF
TRBV20-1	TRBJ2-1	few	-	TGCAGTGCTAGGTCGGTTTCCTACAATGAGCAGTTCTTC	CSARSVSYNEQFF
TRBV5-1	TRBJ2-7	-	-	TGCGCCAGCAGCCCGGGACCACGGGAGCAGTACTTC	CASSPGPREQYF
TRBV29-1	TRBJ2-5	-	-	TGCAGCGTTGCCGGGGGCGATAAGTGGGAGACCCAGTACTTC	CSVAGGDKWETQYF
TRBV2	TRBJ2-2	few	-	TGTGCCAGGAAACCTAGCGCCTCCGGCACCGGGGAGCTGTTTTTT	CARKPSASGTGELFF
TRBV6-1	TRBJ2-3	many	-	TGTGCCAGCAGAGCGTACGGGGGCCTTAGCACAGATACGCAGTATTTT	CASRAYGGLSTDTQYF
TRBV11-2	TRBJ2-3	few	-	TGTGCCAGCAGCTTTTTGGGTAGCGAGACAGATACGCAGTATTTT	CASSFLGSETDTQYF
TRBV5-1	TRBJ2-3	many	-	TGCGCCAGCAGCTTGACGAGGGACCCAGGAGGAGATACGCAGTATTTT	CASSLTRDPGGDTQYF
TRBV5-4	TRBJ2-6	-	-	TGTGCCAGCAGCTTGGGCAACGTCCTGACTTTC	CASSLGNVLTF
TRBV4-3	TRBJ1-5	few	-	TGCGCCAGCAGCCAAATAGTGGGTACGCCCCAGCATTTT	CASSQIVGTPQHF
TRBV10-3	TRBJ2-6	few	TRBD1	TGTGCCATCACCGGGACAGGGTCCTCTGGGGCCAACGTCCTGACTTTC	CAITGTGSSGANVLTF
TRBV5-1	TRBJ2-2	-	TRBD1	TGCGCCAGCAGCTTGCGACAGGGCGGGAACACCGGGGAGCTGTTTTTT	CASSLRQGGNTGELFF
TRBV15	TRBJ2-2	-	-	TGTGCCACCAGCAGGTCTTTCACCGGGGAGCTGTTTTTT	CATSRSFTGELFF
TRBV27	TRBJ1-2	-	TRBD1	TGTGCCAGCAGCCCCGACAGGGGGCGCGGATATGGCTACACCTTC	CASSPDRGRGYGYTF
TRBV7-2	TRBJ2-4	many	TRBD2	TGTGCCAGCAGCTTAGCCGGGACTAAAAAAAACATTCAGTACTTC	CASSLAGTKKNIQYF
TRBV12-3/TRBV12-4	TRBJ1-1	few	-	TGTGCCAGCAGTTTCGGGACGCTCCCTAGGAACACTGAAGCTTTCTTT	CASSFGTLPRNTEAFF
TRBV10-1	TRBJ2-3	few	TRBD1	TGCGCCAGCAGTGAGTCTCTGACAGGGGCCTGGACAGATACGCAGTATTTT	CASSESLTGAWTDTQYF
TRBV4-2	TRBJ1-2	few	-	TGTGCCAGCAGCCAAGAAAACTATGGCTACACCTTC	CASSQENYGYTF
TRBV7-3	TRBJ2-2	-	TRBD1	TGTGCCAGCAGCTTAGGACAGGGCGCCGGGGAGCTGTTTTTT	CASSLGQGAGELFF
TRBV20-1	TRBJ1-2	-	-	TGCAGTTCTAGAGATCAGCAGGGCCCTTATGGCTACACCTTC	CSSRDQQGPYGYTF
TRBV5-4	TRBJ2-5	-	-	TGTGCCAGCAGCTTGTCCGGGACCCAGTACTTC	CASSLSGTQYF
TRBV25-1	TRBJ2-5	few	-	TGTGCCAGCAGTGAAGGGTGGGAGGAGACCCAGTACTTC	CASSEGWEETQYF
TRBV5-1	TRBJ2-3	-	TRBD2	TGCGCCAGCAGCCTTAGCGGGGGGACTAGCACAGATACGCAGTATTTT	CASSLSGGTSTDTQYF
TRBV18	TRBJ2-4	-	-	TGTGCCAGCTCACCACAGGGGGACAAAAACATTCAGTACTTC	CASSPQGDKNIQYF